This entry lists 32 T cell receptor beta chains sequenced from one sample in a study of CD8+CD57+ T cells in acquired aplastic anemia. CD8+CD57+ cell expansion, shown by flow cytometry, had occurred in the patients selected for sequencing. TCR beta VDJ and CDR3 profiling used genomic DNA as template. MiXCR was run by TCRdb on the reads, yielding one entry per CDR3 protein. The sample consists of about 160,000 distinct CDR3 sequences, over 40% of them appearing once. The sample comprised sorted CD4+, CD8+, or CD8+CD57+ T cells (not recorded which) from PBMCs. The receptors shown here come from a human donor with aplastic anemia.

This clonotype was detected only a few times. The chain employs TRBV9 and TRBJ1-2, with 8 positions matching TRBD1. This CDR3 has 13 residues. Germline V gene sequence: CDR1 SGDLS, CDR2 YYNGEE. The V segment lost 4 bases and the J segment 8 bases; nucleotides outside the gene matches: 7. CDR3 residues: CASSPGTGWGYTF. CDR3 in DNA: TGTGCCAGCAGCCCGGGGACAGGATGGGGCTACACCTTC.

In its sample, this clonotype was seen a few times. V and J are TRBV6-1 and TRBJ2-2; 7 bases map to TRBD1. V gave up 4 bases and J gave up 3 bases; unmatched junction bases: 2. The germline V gene encodes CDR1 MNHNS and CDR2 SASEGT. CDR3 length: 14 residues. CDR3 sequence: CASSGDRYTGELFF. The CDR3 coding sequence is TGTGCCAGCAGTGGGGACAGATACACCGGGGAGCTGTTTTTT.

The rearrangement links TRBV25-1 to TRBJ1-5, with 12 bases lining up with TRBD1. Germline V gene lookup returns CDR1 MGHDK and CDR2 SYGVNS. The CDR3 is made up of 17 amino acids. Trimming removed 10 bases from V and 0 bases from J; junction bases left unmatched: 10. CDR3 sequence reads: CATSGDRGLYSNQPQHF. CDR3 nucleotides: TGTGCCACCTCAGGGGACAGGGGGCTCTATAGCAATCAGCCCCAGCATTTT.

The rearrangement links TRBV5-6 to TRBJ1-5; TRBD1 agrees at 8 bases. The length of the CDR3 is 15 residues. V lost 4 bases to trimming and J lost 11 bases; unmatched junction nucleotides: 14. Germline V gene data show CDR1 as SGHDT and CDR2 as YYEEEE. CDR3 sequence (DNA): TGTGCCAGCAGCCTGGGACAGGTCTACTTAGGGGCCCAGCATTTT. As protein: CASSLGQVYLGAQHF.

This chain uses TRBV29-1 with TRBJ2-1; 8 bases match TRBD1. CDR3 length: 13 residues. After removal of 7 bases from V and 4 bases from J, the junction contained 6 bases not matched to a gene. CDR1 is SQVTM and CDR2 is ANQGSEA in the germline V gene. The CDR3 DNA reads as TGCAGCGCCAGGGGACAGGATTACAATGAGCAGTTCTTC. It translates to CSARGQDYNEQFF.

V usage is TRBV5-1 and J usage is TRBJ2-5; a possible D gene is TRBD1 (6 bases). V lost 3 bases and J 7 bases, leaving 19 bases between the germline ends. The germline CDR1 and CDR2 sequences are SGHRS and YFSETQ. This CDR3 has 15 amino acids. The CDR3 region has the DNA TGCGCCAGCAGCTCGACCCCTACAGGGCCCAGGACCCAGTACTTC. It specifies CASSSTPTGPRTQYF.

This clonotype was counted at least ten times. CDR3 in amino acids: CSAPRGGGRTGELFF. For the CDR3, the DNA is TGCAGTGCCCCCAGGGGCGGGGGGCGTACCGGGGAGCTGTTTTTT. The chain is built from TRBV20-1 and TRBJ2-2; 8 bases map to TRBD2. Per germline, CDR1 DFQATT and CDR2 SNEGSKA (reference sequence). This CDR3 has 15 residues. The V segment lost 6 bases and the J segment 5 bases; nucleotides outside the gene matches: 11.

This clonotype showed up many times. The V and J genes are TRBV4-2 and TRBJ2-7, with 7 bases identical to TRBD1. The CDR3 has 16 amino acids. V was pared by 2 bases and J by 4 bases, with 11 bases of the junction left unmatched. Germline V lookup: CDR1 LGHNA, CDR2 YNFKEQ. CDR3: CASSQSDRVGPYEQYF. The CDR3 DNA reads TGTGCCAGCAGCCAATCCGACAGGGTTGGGCCTTACGAGCAGTACTTC.

The rearrangement uses TRBV6-1 and TRBJ1-5; 7 bases map to TRBD1. The CDR3 runs to 14 residues. J lost 6 bases, V lost 8 bases, and 10 bases had no gene match. Germline CDR1 is MNHNS and CDR2 is SASEGT. CDR3: CASRRDSGVQPQHF. CDR3 sequence (DNA): TGTGCCAGCCGCCGGGACAGCGGGGTTCAGCCCCAGCATTTT.

Of note for this clonotype: A much larger clonotype is one base distant, so this may be a read error. This sequence joins TRBV27 and TRBJ2-6, with D maybe TRBD1 (5 bases). The CDR3 has 15 residues. V lost 11 bases and J lost 2, with 16 bases in between. The germline CDR1 and CDR2 sequences are MNHEY and SMNVEV (reference sequence). The CDR3 DNA is TGTGCCCGCGCCTCAGGGCAGGCTGGGGCCAACGTCCTGACTTTC. This gives the protein CARASGQAGANVLTF.

This clonotype was seen many times. The DNA of the CDR3 is TGTGCCATCCGGGACAGCCCTCAAGAGACCCAGTACTTC. It is translated as CAIRDSPQETQYF. This chain joins TRBV6-2 or TRBV6-3 and TRBJ2-5, with 7 bases aligning to TRBD1. The CDR3 is 13 residues long. Germline-derived CDR1 and CDR2 are MNHEY and SVGEGT. V dropped 10 bases and J dropped 2; count of bases not matched to a gene: 7.

In this sample, this clonotype turned up a few times. CDR3 in DNA: TGCAGCGTAAGGACAGGAGGGGAAAACACCATATATTTT. Translated, it gives CSVRTGGENTIYF. The chain has TRBV29-1 and TRBJ1-3, with TRBD1 identical over 7 bases. This CDR3 spans 13 amino acids. The germline V gene has CDR1 SQVTM and CDR2 ANQGSEA. J lost 6 bases, V lost 6 bases, and 8 bases had no gene match. Looking up the rest from reference TRBV29-1 and TRBJ1-3 gives the full variable domain: SAVISQKPSRDICQRGTSLTIQCQVDSQVTMMFWYRQQPGQSLTLIATANQGSEATYESGFVIDKFPISRPNLTFSTLTVSNMSPEDSSIYLCSVRTGGENTIYFGEGSWLTVV.

About this clonotype: This may arise from a read error, as a much more abundant clone is one base away. The rearrangement uses TRBV12-3 or TRBV12-4 and TRBJ2-3; 9 nucleotides align to TRBD2. The CDR3 is 15 residues long. The CDR3: CASSLVAGATDTRYF. In DNA form, the CDR3 reads TGTGCCAGCAGTTTAGTAGCGGGAGCAACAGATACGCGGTATTTT.

This clonotype was observed a handful of times. The genes are TRBV24-1 and TRBJ2-5; TRBD1 matches 9 bases. CDR1 and CDR2 (germline): KGHDR, SFDVKD. The V and J ends lost 2 bases and 5 bases, in that order; junction bases with no gene match: 11. The CDR3 is 17 amino acids. The CDR3: CATSDSKTGGAKETQYF. DNA for the CDR3: TGTGCCACCAGTGATTCCAAAACAGGGGGCGCAAAGGAGACCCAGTACTTC.

The V gene is TRBV7-9, the J gene TRBJ2-7; the D gene is possibly TRBD2 (5 bases). Germline CDR1 SEHNR, CDR2 FQNEAQ (reference sequence). V was clipped by 7 bases and J by 4 bases, with 8 bases between them. The CDR3 contains 11 residues. The CDR3 loop is CASTSGYEQYF. The CDR3 nucleotides read TGTGCCAGCACCTCGGGGTACGAGCAGTACTTC.

This chain joins TRBV25-1 and TRBJ2-1; 8 positions match TRBD2. CDR1 is MGHDK, CDR2 SYGVNS, per germline. The CDR3 extends over 17 amino acids. V gave up 6 bases and J gave up 4 bases; unmatched junction bases: 14. The CDR3 loop is CASRVGKIAGSYNEQFF. In nucleotides, the CDR3 is TGTGCCAGCAGGGTGGGTAAGATAGCGGGAAGTTACAATGAGCAGTTCTTC.

V and J are TRBV24-1 and TRBJ2-7; 8 bases agree with TRBD2. CDR3 size: 15 residues. Looked up from germline, CDR1 is KGHDR and CDR2 is SFDVKD. After removal of 4 bases from V and 3 bases from J, the junction contained 7 bases not matched to a gene. CDR3 residues: CATSEQGAGGYEQYV. CDR3 nucleotides: TGTGCCACCAGTGAACAAGGGGCGGGGGGCTACGAGCAGTACGTC.

The J gene is TRBJ2-6, the V gene TRBV12-3 or TRBV12-4, with 7 bases fitting TRBD1. J gave up 4 bases and V 6 bases, and 12 bases lay outside the gene matches. The CDR3 is 17 residues long. The CDR3 protein is CASRPLRGRSGANVLTF. The CDR3 nucleotides read TGTGCCAGCAGACCTTTAAGGGGGCGATCCGGGGCCAACGTCCTGACTTTC.

The sample holds a few counts of this clonotype. V gene TRBV25-1 combines with J gene TRBJ1-1; 8 bases align to TRBD1. The CDR3 totals 16 residues. Per the germline V gene, CDR1 is MGHDK and CDR2 is SYGVNS. The junction had 8 bases not matched to a gene; V was cut back by 2 bases and J by 3 bases. CDR3 amino acids: CASSETTGARYTEAFF. The CDR3 DNA reads as TGTGCCAGCAGTGAAACGACAGGGGCCAGGTACACTGAAGCTTTCTTT.

The chain joins TRBV15 to TRBJ2-3; 8 bases fit TRBD1. The CDR3 spans 15 residues. With 3 bases clipped from V and 1 base from J, the junction kept 3 bases outside the gene matches. From germline, CDR1 is LNHNV and CDR2 YYDKDF (reference sequence). The CDR3 is CATSSPDRGTDTQYF. The CDR3 bases are TGTGCCACCAGCAGTCCGGACAGGGGCACAGATACGCAGTATTTT.

About this clonotype itself: A much larger clone differs from this one at a single base, so this may be a read error. The chain is built from TRBV10-3 and TRBJ2-2; D perhaps matches TRBD2 (6 bases). V lost 5 bases to trimming and J lost 6 bases, with 19 bases between them. The CDR3 sequence is 16 residues long. Germline-derived CDR1 and CDR2 are ENHRY and SYGVKD. DNA for the CDR3: TGTGCCATCAGTCAGCGCGGGGCCCGAGTTGCCGGGGAGCTGTTTTTT. Amino acids: CAISQRGARVAGELFF.

In the case of this clonotype: Germline is not matched at one junction end, which may reflect a read error. The V and J genes are TRBV2 and TRBJ1-2; no clear D gene. Germline CDR1 is SNHLY and CDR2 is FYNNEI. The CDR3 sequence is 13 residues long. The CDR3 sequence is CASSEENEGSYTF. In DNA form, the CDR3 reads TGTGCTAGCAGTGAAGAGAACGAGGGAAGCTACACCTTC.

The chain carries TRBV12-3 or TRBV12-4 and TRBJ2-2; unclear D gene. V was trimmed by 2 bases and J by 4 bases, leaving 8 bases between them. The CDR3 extends over 14 amino acids. The CDR3 sequence: CASSLFRGTGELFF. CDR3 in DNA: TGTGCCAGCAGTTTATTTCGAGGCACCGGGGAGCTGTTTTTT.

V is TRBV25-1 and J is TRBJ1-1; D is ambiguous. From germline, CDR1 is MGHDK and CDR2 SYGVNS. Trimming cost V 4 bases and J 3 bases, with 9 bases left between them. This CDR3 is 13 amino acids long. The CDR3 DNA reads TGTGCCAGCAGTGTGCTGCCGTACACTGAAGCTTTCTTT. Translation gives CASSVLPYTEAFF.

The rearrangement uses TRBV2 and TRBJ1-1; D gene ambiguous. The germline V and J ends were trimmed by 6 bases and 1 base, with 9 bases remaining between them. The CDR3 consists of 13 residues. CDR1 and CDR2 (germline): SNHLY, FYNNEI. CDR3 region: CASRGYPNTEAFF. The DNA for the CDR3 is TGTGCCAGCAGGGGGTATCCGAACACTGAAGCTTTCTTT.

This clonotype came up many times. The V and J genes are TRBV19 and TRBJ1-5; the D gene is possibly TRBD1 (5 bases). CDR1 LNHDA and CDR2 SQIVND come from the germline V gene (reference sequence). This CDR3 is 16 amino acids long. The ends were cut back, 3 bases at V and 0 bases at J, with 12 bases in the middle. The CDR3 DNA reads TGTGCCAGTAGTATTCGAGGGGAGGGTAGCAATCAGCCCCAGCATTTT. It is translated as CASSIRGEGSNQPQHF.

A note on this clonotype: This is likely a read error, given that the CDR3 carries no conserved phenylalanine or tryptophan at its end. It is unclear where the CDR3 begins or ends on the DNA, so no DNA is shown, and the CDR3 is as TCRdb lists it. The rearrangement uses TRBV29-1 and TRBJ1-1. Counting both end residues, the CDR3 totals 14 amino acids. The germline CDR1 and CDR2 sequences are SQVTM and ANQGSEA. The chain's CDR3 is CSVVRAGRGTEASI.

The chain employs TRBV7-6 and TRBJ2-3, with no clear D. The germline V gene encodes CDR1 SGHVS and CDR2 FNYEAQ. The CDR3 length is 14 residues. Trimming removed 1 base at V and 2 bases at J, with 7 bases between. CDR3 in amino acids: CASSLGMTTDTQYF. The CDR3 region has the DNA TGTGCCAGCAGCTTAGGGATGACCACAGATACGCAGTATTTT.

The V gene is TRBV25-1, the J gene TRBJ1-3, with D possibly matching TRBD1 (6 bases). Per the germline V gene, CDR1 is MGHDK and CDR2 is SYGVNS. The CDR3 sequence is 18 residues long. Between the trimmed V and J ends, which lost 4 bases and 2 bases, there was a span of 21 bases. The CDR3 coding sequence is TGTGCCAGCAGTGCAACATTAGGTGCGGAGGGGGCTGGAAACACCATATATTTT. It yields the protein CASSATLGAEGAGNTIYF.

The genes are TRBV5-4 and TRBJ2-7, with TRBD1 matching over 11 bases. V shed 6 bases, J shed 7 bases, and the junction held 9 bases outside the gene matches. Germline loops: CDR1 SGHNT, CDR2 YYREEE (reference sequence). This CDR3 contains 14 residues. CDR3: CASTPGTGGREQYF. Written as DNA, the CDR3 is TGTGCCAGCACGCCTGGGACAGGGGGTAGGGAGCAGTACTTC. Looking up the rest from reference TRBV5-4 and TRBJ2-7 gives the full variable domain: ETGVTQSPTHLIKTRGQQVTLRCSSQSGHNTVSWYQQALGQGPQFIFQYYREEENGRGNFPPRFSGLQFPNYSSELNVNALELDDSALYLCASTPGTGGREQYFGPGTRLTVT.

Notes on this clonotype: One end of the junction varies from germline; a read error may be responsible. The rearrangement joins TRBV25-1 to TRBJ2-1, with 8 bases matching TRBD2. This CDR3 is 14 amino acids long. Germline V gene sequence: CDR1 MGHDK, CDR2 SYGVNS. The CDR3 DNA sequence: TGTGCCACGGGGCAGCTAGCGGGCTACAATGAGCAGTCCTTT. Its translation: CATGQLAGYNEQSF.

The chain joins TRBV4-1 to TRBJ2-7, with D perhaps assigned TRBD1 or TRBD2 (5 bases each). The CDR3 has 15 residues. The V gene's germline CDR1 is MGHRA and CDR2 YSYEKL. V gave up 2 bases and J gave up 3 bases, with 14 bases separating them. Here the CDR3 DNA reads TGCGCCAGCAGCCAATACTCGGGGCGAGACTACGAGCAGTACTTC. Encoded protein: CASSQYSGRDYEQYF.